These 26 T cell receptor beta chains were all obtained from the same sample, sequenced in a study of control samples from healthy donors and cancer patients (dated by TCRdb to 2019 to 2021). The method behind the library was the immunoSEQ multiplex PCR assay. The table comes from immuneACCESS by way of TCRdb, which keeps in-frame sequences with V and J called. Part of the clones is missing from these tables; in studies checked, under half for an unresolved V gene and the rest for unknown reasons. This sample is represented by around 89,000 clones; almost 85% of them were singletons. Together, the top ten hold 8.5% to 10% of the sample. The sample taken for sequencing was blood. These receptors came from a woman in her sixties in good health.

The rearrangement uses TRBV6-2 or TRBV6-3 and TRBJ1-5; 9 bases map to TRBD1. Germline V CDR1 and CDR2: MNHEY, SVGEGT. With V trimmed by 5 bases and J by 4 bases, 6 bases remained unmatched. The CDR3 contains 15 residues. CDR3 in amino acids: CASSTSDRGNQPQHF. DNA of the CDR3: TGTGCCAGCAGTACATCCGACAGGGGGAATCAGCCCCAGCATTTT.

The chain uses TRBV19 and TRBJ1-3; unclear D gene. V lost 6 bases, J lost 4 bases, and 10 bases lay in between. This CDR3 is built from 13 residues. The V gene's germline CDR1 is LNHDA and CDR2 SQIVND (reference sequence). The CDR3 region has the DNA TGTGCCAGTAGCCAAACTCCCGGAAACACCATATATTTT. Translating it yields CASSQTPGNTIYF.

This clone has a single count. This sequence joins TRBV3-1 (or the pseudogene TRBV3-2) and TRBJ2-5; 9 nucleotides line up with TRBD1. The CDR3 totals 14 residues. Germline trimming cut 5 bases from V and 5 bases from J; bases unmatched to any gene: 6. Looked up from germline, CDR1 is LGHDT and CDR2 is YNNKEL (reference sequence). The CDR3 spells CASSYTGGDETQYF. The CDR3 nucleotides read TGTGCCAGCAGCTACACAGGGGGCGACGAGACCCAGTACTTC.

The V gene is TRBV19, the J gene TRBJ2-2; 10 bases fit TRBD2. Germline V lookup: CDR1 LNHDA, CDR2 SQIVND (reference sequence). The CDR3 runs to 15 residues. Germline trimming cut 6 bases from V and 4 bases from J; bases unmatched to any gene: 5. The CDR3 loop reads CASSPSGSGTGELFF. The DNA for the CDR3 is TGTGCCAGTAGCCCTAGCGGGAGTGGCACCGGGGAGCTGTTTTTT.

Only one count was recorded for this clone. CDR3 residues: CAISENSGGQGDTQYF. Here the CDR3 DNA reads TGTGCCATCAGTGAGAATAGCGGGGGCCAGGGAGATACGCAGTATTTT. The V call is TRBV10-3, the J call TRBJ2-3; TRBD2 matches at 9 bases. Germline CDR1 ENHRY, CDR2 SYGVKD. V trimming: 2 bases; J trimming: 5 bases; junction bases outside the gene matches: 8. This CDR3 has 16 amino acids.

The CDR3, as DNA: TGTGCCAGCATTGGCGAGGGGAGCTCCTACGAGCAGTACTTC. This codes for CASIGEGSSYEQYF. The chain carries TRBV2 and TRBJ2-7; D could derive from TRBD1 or TRBD2 (5 bases each). CDR1 and CDR2 (germline): SNHLY, FYNNEI. The CDR3 sequence is 14 residues long. The V end was cut by 7 bases, the J end by 0 bases, with 13 bases between.

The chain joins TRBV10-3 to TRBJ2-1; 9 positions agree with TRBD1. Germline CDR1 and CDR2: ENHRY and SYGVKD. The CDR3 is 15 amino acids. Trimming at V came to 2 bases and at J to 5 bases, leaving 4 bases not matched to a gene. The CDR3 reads CAISEPRTGDNEQFF. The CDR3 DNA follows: TGTGCCATCAGTGAGCCGAGGACAGGGGACAATGAGCAGTTCTTC.

The CDR3 spells CATSRERGNLYNEQFF. CDR3 in DNA: TGTGCCACCAGCAGAGAAAGAGGCAACCTCTACAATGAGCAGTTCTTC. The chain links TRBV15 to TRBJ2-1; D remains ambiguous. CDR3 length: 16 amino acids. V was trimmed by 0 bases and J by 3 bases, leaving 12 bases between them. Germline lookup yields CDR1 LNHNV and CDR2 YYDKDF (reference sequence).

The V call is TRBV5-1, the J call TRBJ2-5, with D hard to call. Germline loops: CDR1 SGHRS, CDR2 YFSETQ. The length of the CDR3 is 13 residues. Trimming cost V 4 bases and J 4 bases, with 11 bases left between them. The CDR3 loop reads CASSRLGLETQYF. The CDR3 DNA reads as TGCGCCAGCAGCAGGCTAGGGCTAGAGACCCAGTACTTC.

CDR3 sequence (DNA): TGTGCCAGCAGCTTAGACGGCAGATCCTACGAGCAGTACTTC. This translates into CASSLDGRSYEQYF. The chain carries TRBV7-9 and TRBJ2-7; D is ambiguous. V lost 1 base and J 1 base, leaving 8 bases between the germline ends. The CDR3 consists of 14 residues. Germline values: CDR1 SEHNR, CDR2 FQNEAQ (reference sequence).

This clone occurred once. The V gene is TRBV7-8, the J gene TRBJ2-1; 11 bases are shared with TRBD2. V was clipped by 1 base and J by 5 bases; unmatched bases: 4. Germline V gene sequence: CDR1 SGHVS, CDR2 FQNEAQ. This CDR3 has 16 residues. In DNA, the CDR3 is TGTGCCAGCAGCTTAGGCCTAGCGGGGGGTGACAATGAGCAGTTCTTC. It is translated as CASSLGLAGGDNEQFF.

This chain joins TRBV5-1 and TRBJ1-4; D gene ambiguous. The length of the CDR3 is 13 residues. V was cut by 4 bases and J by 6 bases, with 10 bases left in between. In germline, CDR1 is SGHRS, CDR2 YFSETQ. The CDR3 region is CASSKGGHEKLFF. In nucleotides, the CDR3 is TGCGCCAGCAGCAAGGGAGGGCATGAAAAACTGTTTTTT.

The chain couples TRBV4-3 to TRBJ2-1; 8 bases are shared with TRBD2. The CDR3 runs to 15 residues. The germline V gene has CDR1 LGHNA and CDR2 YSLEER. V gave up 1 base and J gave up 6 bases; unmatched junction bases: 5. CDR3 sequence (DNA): TGCGCCAGCAGCCAAGCGGGGGGGCCGGTCAATGAGCAGTTCTTC. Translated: CASSQAGGPVNEQFF.

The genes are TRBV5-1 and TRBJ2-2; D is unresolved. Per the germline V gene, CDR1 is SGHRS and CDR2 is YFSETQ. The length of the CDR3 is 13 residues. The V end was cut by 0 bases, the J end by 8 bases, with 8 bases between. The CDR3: CASSLGTTGELFF. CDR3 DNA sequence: TGCGCCAGCAGCTTGGGAACAACTGGGGAGCTGTTTTTT.

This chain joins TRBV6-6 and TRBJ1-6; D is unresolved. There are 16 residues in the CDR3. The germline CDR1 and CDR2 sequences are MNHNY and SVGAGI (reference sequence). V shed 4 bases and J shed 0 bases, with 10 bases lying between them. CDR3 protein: CASSWERSSYNSPLHF. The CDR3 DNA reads TGTGCCAGCAGTTGGGAGAGGAGCTCCTATAATTCACCCCTCCACTTT.

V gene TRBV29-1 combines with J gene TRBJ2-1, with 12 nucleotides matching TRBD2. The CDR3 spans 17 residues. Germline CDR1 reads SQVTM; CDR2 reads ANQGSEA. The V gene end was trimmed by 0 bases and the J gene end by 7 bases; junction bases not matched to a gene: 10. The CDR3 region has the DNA TGCAGCGTTGAAGATCTAGGAACTAGCGGGAGGTTAAATGAGCAGTTCTTC. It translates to CSVEDLGTSGRLNEQFF.

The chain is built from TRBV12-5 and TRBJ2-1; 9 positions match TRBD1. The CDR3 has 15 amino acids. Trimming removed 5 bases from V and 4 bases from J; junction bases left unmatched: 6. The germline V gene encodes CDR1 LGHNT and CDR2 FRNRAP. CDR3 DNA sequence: TGTGCTAGTGGTGCCGGGACAGGGTTTTACAATGAGCAGTTCTTC. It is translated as CASGAGTGFYNEQFF.

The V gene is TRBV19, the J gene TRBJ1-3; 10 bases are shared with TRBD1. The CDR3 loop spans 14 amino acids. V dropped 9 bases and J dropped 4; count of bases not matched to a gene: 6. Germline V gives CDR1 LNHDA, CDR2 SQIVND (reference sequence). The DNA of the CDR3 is TGTGCCAGCGCAAGGACAGGGGGAGGAAACACCATATATTTT. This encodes CASARTGGGNTIYF.

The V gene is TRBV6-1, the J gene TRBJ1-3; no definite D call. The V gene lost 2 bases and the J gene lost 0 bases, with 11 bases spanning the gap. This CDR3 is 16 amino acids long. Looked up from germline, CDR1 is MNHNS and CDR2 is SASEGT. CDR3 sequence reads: CASSESRSASGNTIYF. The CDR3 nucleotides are TGTGCCAGCAGTGAAAGCCGCAGTGCCTCTGGAAACACCATATATTTT.

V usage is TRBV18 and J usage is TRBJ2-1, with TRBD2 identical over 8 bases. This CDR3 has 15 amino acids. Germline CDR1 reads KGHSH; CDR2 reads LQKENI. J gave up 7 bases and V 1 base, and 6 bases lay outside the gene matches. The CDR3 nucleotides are TGTGCCAGCTCACCACAAAGCGGGAGTGATAATGAGCAGTTCTTC. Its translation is CASSPQSGSDNEQFF.

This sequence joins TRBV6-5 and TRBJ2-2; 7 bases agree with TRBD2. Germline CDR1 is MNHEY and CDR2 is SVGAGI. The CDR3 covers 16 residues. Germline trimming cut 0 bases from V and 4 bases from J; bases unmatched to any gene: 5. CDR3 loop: CASSYSGGRVTGELFF. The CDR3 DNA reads TGTGCCAGCAGTTACTCCGGCGGGAGAGTCACCGGGGAGCTGTTTTTT.

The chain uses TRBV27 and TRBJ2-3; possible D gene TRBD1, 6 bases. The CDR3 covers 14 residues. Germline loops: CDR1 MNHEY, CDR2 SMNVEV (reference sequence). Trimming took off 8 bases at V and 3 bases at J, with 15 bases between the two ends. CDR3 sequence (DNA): TGTGCCAGCCGAGGGGGTCCTTTAACAGATACGCAGTATTTT. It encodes CASRGGPLTDTQYF.

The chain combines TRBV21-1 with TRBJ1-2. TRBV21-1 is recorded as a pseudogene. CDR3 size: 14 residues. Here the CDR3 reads CASSKGPSYVGYTF. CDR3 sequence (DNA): TGTGCCAGCAGCAAAGGCCCCTCCTATGTTGGCTACACCTTC.

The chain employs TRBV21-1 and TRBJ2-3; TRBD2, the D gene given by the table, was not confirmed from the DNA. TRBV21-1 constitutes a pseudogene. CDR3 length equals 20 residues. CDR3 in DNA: TGTGCCAGCAGCGAACCCGGGACTCGGACTCGACGGGGCCACACAGATACGCAGTATTTT. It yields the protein CASSEPGTRTRRGHTDTQYF.

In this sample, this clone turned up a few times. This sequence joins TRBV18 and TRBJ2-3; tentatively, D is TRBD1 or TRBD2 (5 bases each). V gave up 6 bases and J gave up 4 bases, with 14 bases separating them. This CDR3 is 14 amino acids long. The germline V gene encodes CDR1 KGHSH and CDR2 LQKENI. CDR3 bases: TGTGCCAGCTCCCCCGGGACGACCTCAGATACGCAGTATTTT. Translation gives CASSPGTTSDTQYF.

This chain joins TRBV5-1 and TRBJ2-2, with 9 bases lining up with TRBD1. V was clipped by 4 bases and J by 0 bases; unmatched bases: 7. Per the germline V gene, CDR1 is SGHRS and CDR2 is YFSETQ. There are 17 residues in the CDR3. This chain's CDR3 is CASSRQGGGPNTGELFF. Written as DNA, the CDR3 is TGCGCCAGCAGCCGACAGGGGGGCGGGCCGAACACCGGGGAGCTGTTTTTT.